The T cell receptor (beta chain) under discussion was sequenced for a study of HIV-infected patients and healthy controls. Follow-up blood was drawn about 14 weeks, roughly three months, after antiretroviral therapy began. No cell fractionation was done, so the repertoire covers all unsorted peripheral blood T cells. RNA came from roughly 2.3 ml of peripheral blood. Exclusions covered tumors, febrile or AIDS-related illness, and hepatitis B or C coinfection. CDR3 length equals 13 residues. V dropped 5 bases and J dropped 4 bases, with 11 bases sitting between them. Germline V gives CDR1 SGHAT, CDR2 FQDESV (reference sequence). Approximately 500 ng RNA was reverse transcribed with alpha and beta constant-region primers. Each of the alpha and beta chains got its own library through chain-specific third strand synthesis with indices. TCRdb ran MiXCR on the 5' RACE reads and lists one entry per CDR3 protein. The table lists approximately 6,000 distinct CDR3 sequences, approximately 9.7% of them singletons.

This clonotype was counted many times. The sequence was obtained from an adult with HIV infection. The chain has TRBV11-1 and TRBJ2-5; tentatively, D is TRBD2 (5 bases). Sequencing was performed on blood, taken during antiretroviral therapy. The CDR3 coding sequence is TGTGCCAGCAGCCATCCAGGAGGAGAGACCCAGTACTTC. This encodes CASSHPGGETQYF.